The 18 T cell receptor beta chains below were found in one sample sequenced in a study of blood T cell repertoires in COVID-19. Here immunoSEQ multiplex PCR was the method, and the copy in TCRdb shows in-frame clones only, minus some. The sample lists more than 400,000 clones, 90% occurring once. The sequencing input was PBMCs or T cells enriched from blood (not recorded which). The receptors shown here come from a young man who had recovered from COVID-19.

The rearrangement joins TRBV7-2 to TRBJ2-1, with TRBD2 as a possible D gene (6 bases). This CDR3 spans 15 amino acids. The germline V and J ends were trimmed by 1 base and 7 bases, with 14 bases remaining between them. CDR1 and CDR2 from the germline V gene are SGHTA and FQGNSA. The CDR3 spells CASSLGASDFNEQFF. The CDR3 nucleotides read TGTGCCAGCAGCTTAGGGGCTAGCGATTTTAATGAGCAGTTCTTC. Full variable domain (missing parts from reference TRBV7-2 and TRBJ2-1): GAGVSQSPSNKVTEKGKDVELRCDPISGHTALYWYRQSLGQGLEFLIYFQGNSAPDKSGLPSDRFSAERTGGSVSTLTIQRTQQEDSAVYLCASSLGASDFNEQFFGPGTRLTVL.

This clone came up once. The chain carries TRBV7-8 and TRBJ1-3; D not resolved. This CDR3 has 16 residues. Germline V lookup: CDR1 SGHVS, CDR2 FQNEAQ. The V and J ends lost 1 base and 4 bases respectively, with 14 bases between them. The DNA for the CDR3 is TGTGCCAGCAGCTTAGTTTGGAGTCCGGCAGGAAACACCATATATTTT. Translating it yields CASSLVWSPAGNTIYF.

The chain recombines TRBV18 with TRBJ2-5; weak D call: TRBD1 (5 bases). V was trimmed by 0 bases and J by 3 bases, leaving 8 bases between them. Germline CDR1 is KGHSH and CDR2 is LQKENI. The CDR3 is made up of 14 amino acids. The CDR3 is CASSPPTAKETQYF. The CDR3 DNA is TGTGCCAGCTCACCACCGACAGCAAAAGAGACCCAGTACTTC.

V is TRBV30 and J is TRBJ2-7; TRBD2 agrees at 8 bases. The V and J ends lost 3 bases and 3 bases, in that order; junction bases with no gene match: 10. CDR3 length equals 15 residues. Looked up from germline, CDR1 is GTSNPN and CDR2 is SVGIG (reference sequence). DNA for the CDR3: TGTGCCTGGAGAAATGACGGGAGGGCAATCTACGAGCAGTACTTC. Translated: CAWRNDGRAIYEQYF.

The rearrangement links TRBV9 to TRBJ1-2; D gene uncertain. Trimming stripped 0 bases from V and 2 bases from J, with 11 bases between. The length of the CDR3 is 15 residues. CDR1 and CDR2 (germline): SGDLS, YYNGEE. The CDR3 protein is CASSVAGAANYGYTF. As DNA, the CDR3 is TGTGCCAGCAGCGTAGCGGGAGCAGCCAACTATGGCTACACCTTC.

The chain combines TRBV18 with TRBJ1-1; unclear D gene. V was trimmed by 2 bases and J by 0 bases, leaving 7 bases between them. The CDR3 totals 14 residues. Germline CDR1 and CDR2: KGHSH and LQKENI. The DNA for the CDR3 is TGTGCCAGCTCACCAGCAGACTTGAACACTGAAGCTTTCTTT. Amino acids: CASSPADLNTEAFF. Complete variable domain (other parts from reference TRBV18 and TRBJ1-1): NAGVMQNPRHLVRRRGQEARLRCSPMKGHSHVYWYRQLPEEGLKFMVYLQKENIIDESGMPKERFSAEFPKEGPSILRIQQVVRGDSAAYFCASSPADLNTEAFFGQGTRLTVV.

V usage is TRBV28 and J usage is TRBJ2-7, with a tentative D call TRBD2 (5 bases). Trimming cost V 4 bases and J 5 bases, with 27 bases left between them. CDR1 is MDHEN and CDR2 is SYDVKM in the germline V gene. The CDR3 spans 18 residues. Here the CDR3 DNA reads TGTGCCAGCAGTTCCGGTTTCTATTCTGGGAGAGCCCACCACGAGCAGTACTTC. Translation: CASSSGFYSGRAHHEQYF.

The chain links TRBV28 to TRBJ1-1; D is possibly TRBD1 (6 bases). Trimming cost V 6 bases and J 5 bases, with 16 bases left between them. Germline CDR1 reads MDHEN; CDR2 reads SYDVKM. The CDR3 runs to 14 residues. The CDR3 DNA reads TGTGCCAGCAGGCCCTACTCAGGGGAAACTGAAGCTTTCTTT. Translating it yields CASRPYSGETEAFF.

This rearrangement joins TRBV11-2 to TRBJ2-1; 7 bases align to TRBD2. From germline, CDR1 is SGHAT and CDR2 FQNNGV. The CDR3 covers 13 residues. V lost 1 base to trimming and J lost 10 bases; unmatched junction nucleotides: 4. The chain's CDR3 is CASSLGYGREQFF. The DNA for the CDR3 is TGTGCCAGCAGCTTAGGATACGGGAGGGAGCAGTTCTTC. The full variable domain, rest sourced from reference TRBV11-2 and TRBJ2-1, is EAGVAQSPRYKIIEKRQSVAFWCNPISGHATLYWYQQILGQGPKLLIQFQNNGVVDDSQLPKDRFSAERLKGVDSTLKIQPAKLEDSAVYLCASSLGYGREQFFGPGTRLTVL.

The chain is built from TRBV9 and TRBJ1-2; D remains unclear. The germline V and J ends were trimmed by 0 bases and 4 bases, with 7 bases remaining between them. The CDR3 runs to 13 residues. The germline V gene encodes CDR1 SGDLS and CDR2 YYNGEE. The CDR3 sequence is CASSVGETYGYTF. CDR3 bases: TGTGCCAGCAGCGTAGGGGAGACCTATGGCTACACCTTC. Complete variable domain (other parts from reference TRBV9 and TRBJ1-2): DSGVTQTPKHLITATGQRVTLRCSPRSGDLSVYWYQQSLDQGLQFLIQYYNGEERAKGNILERFSAQQFPDLHSELNLSSLELGDSALYFCASSVGETYGYTFGSGTRLTVV.

This chain uses TRBV3-1 (or the pseudogene TRBV3-2) with TRBJ1-1; TRBD1 might be the D (6 bases). Germline lookup yields CDR1 LGHDT and CDR2 YNNKEL (reference sequence). V lost 3 bases and J 2 bases, leaving 10 bases between the germline ends. The CDR3 sequence is 14 residues long. The CDR3 region is CASSHRGPNTEAFF. CDR3 nucleotide sequence: TGTGCCAGCAGCCACAGGGGACCCAACACTGAAGCTTTCTTT.

This chain uses TRBV6-4 with TRBJ1-6, with unresolved D. Trimming stripped 6 bases from V and 2 bases from J, with 20 bases between. Germline loops: CDR1 MRHNA, CDR2 SNTAGT. The CDR3 has 18 amino acids. The CDR3 DNA reads as TGTGCCAGCAGCCCGGAAACGACTAGAAGTACCTATAATTCACCCCTCCACTTT. Residues: CASSPETTRSTYNSPLHF.

The chain recombines TRBV7-9 with TRBJ1-3; D gene ambiguous. Germline V gene lookup returns CDR1 SEHNR and CDR2 FQNEAQ (reference sequence). V was shortened by 1 base and J by 4 bases, with 5 bases between the two germline ends. CDR3 length: 13 residues. The CDR3 loop is CASSLGQGNTIYF. For the CDR3, the DNA is TGTGCCAGCAGCTTAGGTCAAGGAAACACCATATATTTT.

The chain has TRBV29-1 and TRBJ2-1; 12 nucleotides line up with TRBD2. Losses at the gene ends were 8 bases for V and 6 bases for J; bases not matched to a gene: 11. This CDR3 region has 15 residues. The V gene's germline CDR1 is SQVTM and CDR2 ANQGSEA. CDR3 in DNA: TGCAGCTCTTACACCCGACTAGCGGGAGTCAATGAGCAGTTCTTC. This encodes CSSYTRLAGVNEQFF.

This clone was recorded only once. The junction departs from the called germline gene at one end, perhaps through a read error. The chain couples TRBV27 to TRBJ1-4; D is perhaps TRBD1 (5 bases). The CDR3 sequence is 13 residues long. The germline V gene has CDR1 MNHEY and CDR2 SMNVEV (reference sequence). The CDR3 DNA sequence: TGTGCCAGCAGTTCCAACCCTCGGGGGACGTATCACTTT. Translated, it gives CASSSNPRGTYHF.

This chain connects TRBV7-9 to TRBJ2-2; TRBD1 agrees at 7 bases. The CDR3 runs to 16 residues. Germline V lookup: CDR1 SEHNR, CDR2 FQNEAQ (reference sequence). V was clipped by 4 bases and J by 4 bases; unmatched bases: 9. CDR3 residues: CASSSRPGGGTGELFF. DNA of the CDR3: TGTGCCAGCAGCTCTAGACCAGGGGGTGGCACCGGGGAGCTGTTTTTT.

The chain links TRBV15 to TRBJ1-5, with 7 bases fitting TRBD1. V lost 0 bases and J lost 3; bases outside the gene matches: 11. Germline-derived CDR1 and CDR2 are LNHNV and YYDKDF (reference sequence). The CDR3 loop spans 18 amino acids. The CDR3 nucleotides read TGTGCCACCAGCAGAGATCTTGTGACAGGGAGTGTCAATCAGCCCCAGCATTTT. It is translated as CATSRDLVTGSVNQPQHF.

The chain joins TRBV6-5 to TRBJ1-1; 8 bases line up with TRBD1. This CDR3 comprises 14 residues. Germline values: CDR1 MNHEY, CDR2 SVGAGI. Germline trimming cut 10 bases from V and 3 bases from J; bases unmatched to any gene: 10. CDR3 DNA: TGTGCCAACACGGGATTGACAGGGGACACTGAAGCTTTCTTT. Translation: CANTGLTGDTEAFF.